Below, one TCR beta chain is given with its context. Its antigen is not identified. This entry belongs to a study of T cells in localized non-small cell lung cancer. Study-wide results and caveats: Median approximately 58 top-100 tumor clones were shared with paired adjacent lung. A single tumor region was sequenced, leaving heterogeneity possible. In the blood, greater T cell density corresponded to longer overall survival.

Method: immunoSEQ multiplex PCR; TCRdb's copy keeps in-frame clones and lacks some. The top ten clones hold around 6% of a sample with tens of thousands of clones, 88% of them seen once. This CDR3 has 15 residues. V lost 4 bases to trimming and J lost 0 bases, with 11 bases between them. Germline V gene lookup returns CDR1 SGHNT and CDR2 YYREEE (reference sequence). The clonotype originates from a man aged 40-75 years with stage II lung adenocarcinoma. This rearrangement joins TRBV5-4 to TRBJ1-3; weak D call: TRBD1 (5 bases). Sample: PBMCs, taken before any cancer treatment. The DNA for the CDR3 is TGTGCCAGCAGCCTTGACAGCTACTCTGGAAACACCATATATTTT. It specifies CASSLDSYSGNTIYF.